The clone carrying this T cell receptor (beta chain) was seen at least ten times. Its antigen is currently unknown. One end of the junction is discordant with germline, which a read error may explain. The data originate from a study of neurological immune-mediated disorders. Overall study findings and caveats: The most TCR clonal expansion was seen in HTLV-1-associated myelopathy, whereas the least was seen in multiple sclerosis, below the level in healthy controls. Across subjects, expanded clones had no CDR3 amino acid sequences in common, pointing to private repertoires in all groups.

This CDR3 region has 13 residues. Looked up from germline, CDR1 is LNHDA and CDR2 is SQIVND (reference sequence). The making of cDNA relied on 5'RACE with 10-nucleotide random UMIs. Each CDR3 protein is one row after TCRdb ran MiXCR on the 5' RACE reads. The sample has under 15,000 distinct CDR3 sequences; approximately 13% are singletons. Libraries from sorted cells each used 750,000 to 1,000,000 CD4+ or CD8+ T cells. The clonotype was recovered from a female donor with HTLV-1-associated myelopathy (HAM/TSP). The V gene is TRBV19, the J gene TRBJ2-3; D not resolved. The sample comprised CD8+ T cells from blood. The DNA of the CDR3 is TGTGCCAGTAGTACCTTATTCACAGATACGCAGTATTTC. Its protein product is CASSTLFTDTQYF.